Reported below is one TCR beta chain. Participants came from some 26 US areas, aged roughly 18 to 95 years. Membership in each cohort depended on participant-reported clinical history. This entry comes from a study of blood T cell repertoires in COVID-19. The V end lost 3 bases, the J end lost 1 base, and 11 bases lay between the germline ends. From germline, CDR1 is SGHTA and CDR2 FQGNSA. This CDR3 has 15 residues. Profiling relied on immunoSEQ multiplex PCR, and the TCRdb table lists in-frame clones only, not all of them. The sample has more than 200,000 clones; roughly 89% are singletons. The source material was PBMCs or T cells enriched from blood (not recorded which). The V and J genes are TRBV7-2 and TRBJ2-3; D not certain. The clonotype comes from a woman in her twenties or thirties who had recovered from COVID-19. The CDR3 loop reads CASSFNAGGTDTQYF. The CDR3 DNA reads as TGTGCCAGCAGCTTTAACGCCGGTGGCACAGATACGCAGTATTTT.